The sequence of this TCR beta chain was determined in a study of cytomegalovirus exposure and HLA in healthy donors. Study findings and constraints: The authors enumerated over 150 TCR beta chains as linked to cytomegalovirus. An ancestry cluster, one associated with Asian ancestry, reportedly showed fewer N-insertions than the approximately 650-donor mean in a later analysis. In the analysis, some V segments, TRBV6-2 and TRBV6-3 included, were excluded as indistinguishable.

A multiplex PCR was run with 60 Vbeta primers and 13 Jbeta primers. Libraries were prepared by immunoSEQ multiplex PCR; TCRdb keeps only in-frame clonotypes and omits some of them. The sample lists some 110,000 clones; about three quarters were seen once. Donors sampled were nominally healthy, though unrecorded immune exposures were likely. This clone was counted a single time. Antigen specificity is unknown. CDR1 ENHRY and CDR2 SYGVKD come from the germline V gene. Trimming shortened V by 0 bases and J by 1 base, and 9 bases separated the two germline ends. CDR3 length: 15 residues. This receptor was obtained from a young woman in good health and CMV-seropositive. The rearrangement joins TRBV10-3 to TRBJ1-1; tentatively, D is TRBD1 (5 bases). Input material: PBMCs. CDR3 in amino acids: CAISESGRENTEAFF. CDR3 in DNA: TGTGCCATCAGTGAGTCCGGCAGGGAGAACACTGAAGCTTTCTTT.